This TCR beta chain was observed in a study of Ad26.COV2.S vaccination and SARS-CoV-2 variants. TCRdb keeps only in-frame clones here, not all; method: immunoSEQ multiplex PCR. The sample consists of 400,000 to 450,000 clones, approximately 92% of them appearing once. Regarding treatment: some 20 received Ad26.COV2.S at low or high dose, single or two shots; about 5 received placebo; per-sample allocation not given. Repertoires come from day 63 after the first vaccine or placebo injection. This person who donated was an adult of 18-55 years in Boston. The shot given was an Ad26 vector that makes Wuhan-strain SARS-CoV-2 spike. The CDR3 loop spans 16 amino acids. V dropped 4 bases and J dropped 5 bases, with 18 bases sitting between them. Germline V gene sequence: CDR1 KGHSH, CDR2 LQKENI.

The gene calls are TRBV18 and TRBJ1-5; possibly TRBD1 for D (6 bases). Here the sequenced sample was peripheral blood, taken in a trial of Ad26.COV2.S vaccine versus placebo. This TCR was recovered from a person aged 18-60 years who received the Ad26.COV2.S COVID-19 vaccine or a placebo. The CDR3 DNA reads as TGTGCCAGCTCACGAAATGCTCAGGGGTTTCATCAGCCCCAGCATTTT. Amino acid sequence: CASSRNAQGFHQPQHF.